This T cell receptor beta chain was found in a study of blood T cell repertoires in COVID-19. Overall study context: Both acute and convalescent COVID-19 samples were obtained from the United States, Italy and Spain.

The CDR3 extends over 14 amino acids. Germline values: CDR1 SGHKS, CDR2 YYEKEE (reference sequence). J lost 7 bases, V lost 2 bases, and 4 bases had no gene match. Participants had their cohort set by participant-reported clinical history. Clones were read by immunoSEQ multiplex PCR, and TCRdb kept only the in-frame ones, dropping some. Of a few hundred thousand clones listed, 75% to 90% are singletons. The source of this sequence is a man in his forties who had recovered from COVID-19. The gene calls are TRBV5-5 and TRBJ2-1; 9 bases match TRBD2. Sequencing was carried out using PBMCs or T cells enriched from blood (not recorded which). The CDR3 DNA reads TGTGCCAGCAGCTTTATAGCGGGAGTAAATGAGCAGTTCTTC. It encodes CASSFIAGVNEQFF.